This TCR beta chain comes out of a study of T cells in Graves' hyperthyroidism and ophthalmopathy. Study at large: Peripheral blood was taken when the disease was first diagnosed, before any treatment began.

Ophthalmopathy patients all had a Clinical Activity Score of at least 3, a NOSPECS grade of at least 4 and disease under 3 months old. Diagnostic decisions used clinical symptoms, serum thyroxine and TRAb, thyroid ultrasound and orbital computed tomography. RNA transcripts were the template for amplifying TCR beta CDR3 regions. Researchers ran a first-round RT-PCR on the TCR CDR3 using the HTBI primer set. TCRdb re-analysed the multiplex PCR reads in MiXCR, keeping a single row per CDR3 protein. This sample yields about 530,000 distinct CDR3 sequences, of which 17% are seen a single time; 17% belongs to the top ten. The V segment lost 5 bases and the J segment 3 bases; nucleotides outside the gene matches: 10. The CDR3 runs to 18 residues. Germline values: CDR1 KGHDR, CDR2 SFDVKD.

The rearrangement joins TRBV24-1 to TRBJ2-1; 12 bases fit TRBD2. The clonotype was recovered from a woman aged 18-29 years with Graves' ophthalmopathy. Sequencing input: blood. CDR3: CATSGVRGGLAGYNEQFF. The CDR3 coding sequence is TGTGCCACCAGTGGGGTCAGGGGGGGACTAGCGGGCTACAATGAGCAGTTCTTC.